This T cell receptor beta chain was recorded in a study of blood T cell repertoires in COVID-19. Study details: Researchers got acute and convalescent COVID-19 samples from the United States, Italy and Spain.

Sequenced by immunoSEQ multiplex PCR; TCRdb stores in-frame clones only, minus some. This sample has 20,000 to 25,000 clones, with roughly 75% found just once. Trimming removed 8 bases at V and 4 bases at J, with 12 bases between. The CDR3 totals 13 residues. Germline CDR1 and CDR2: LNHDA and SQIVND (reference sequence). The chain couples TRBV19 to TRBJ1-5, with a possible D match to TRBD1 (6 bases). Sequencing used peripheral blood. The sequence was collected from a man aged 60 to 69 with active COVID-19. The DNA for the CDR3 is TGTGCCAGTCTCCAGGGGTTGAATCAGCCCCAGCATTTT. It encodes CASLQGLNQPQHF. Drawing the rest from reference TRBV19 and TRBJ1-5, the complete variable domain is DGGITQSPKYLFRKEGQNVTLSCEQNLNHDAMYWYRQDPGQGLRLIYYSQIVNDFQKGDIAEGYSVSREKKESFPLTVTSAQKNPTAFYLCASLQGLNQPQHFGDGTRLSIL.